One and the same sample provided the 23 T cell receptor beta chains below, sequenced in a study of cytomegalovirus exposure and HLA in healthy donors. Libraries were prepared by immunoSEQ multiplex PCR; TCRdb keeps only in-frame clonotypes and omits some of them. Here the sample spans tens of thousands of clones, 90% to 95% being singletons. The specimen sequenced was PBMCs. The receptors derive from a woman under 30 in good health and CMV-seronegative.

This chain connects TRBV11-2 to TRBJ2-3; D is uncertain. Germline CDR1 and CDR2: SGHAT and FQNNGV. The CDR3 has 12 residues. V lost 1 base to trimming and J lost 5 bases, with 4 bases between them. Here the CDR3 reads CASSLAEDTQYF. CDR3 coding DNA: TGTGCCAGCAGCTTAGCAGAAGATACGCAGTATTTT.

Turning to this clone: Germline is not matched at one junction end, which may reflect a read error. J is TRBJ1-3 and V is TRBV5-6; D call uncertain. The CDR3 is 15 amino acids. Germline loops: CDR1 SGHDT, CDR2 YYEEEE. The CDR3 sequence: CASSLGSGAGNTIYF. The CDR3 DNA reads TGTGCCAGCAGCTTGGGCTCGGGAGCTGGGAACACCATATATTTT.

V usage is TRBV14 and J usage is TRBJ2-2; D gene uncertain. Germline assignment: CDR1 SGHDN and CDR2 FVKESK. The V gene lost 2 bases and the J gene lost 8 bases, with 21 bases spanning the gap. This CDR3 is built from 17 residues. CDR3 sequence reads: CASSQSALSLRGGELFF. CDR3 DNA sequence: TGTGCCAGCAGCCAATCAGCCCTCTCCTTAAGAGGTGGGGAGCTGTTTTTT.

The genes are TRBV18 and TRBJ1-2, with D maybe TRBD1 (6 bases). V dropped 3 bases and J dropped 3 bases, with 11 bases sitting between them. This CDR3 has 14 amino acids. Germline V lookup: CDR1 KGHSH, CDR2 LQKENI. This CDR3 is CASSPLKGDYGYTF. As DNA, the CDR3 is TGTGCCAGCTCACCCCTTAAGGGGGACTATGGCTACACCTTC.

The chain joins TRBV9 to TRBJ1-1; 7 bases are shared with TRBD1. After removal of 4 bases from V and 5 bases from J, the junction contained 11 bases not matched to a gene. The CDR3 consists of 15 residues. Germline-derived CDR1 and CDR2 are SGDLS and YYNGEE. CDR3 bases: TGTGCCAGCAGCCCTACGACAGGGCACGGGACTGAAGCTTTCTTT. This sequence encodes CASSPTTGHGTEAFF.

With respect to this clone: One end of the junction does not line up with germline, which may come from a read error. This chain links TRBV2 with TRBJ2-3, with TRBD1 as a possible D gene (5 bases). The V gene's germline CDR1 is SNHLY and CDR2 FYNNEI. The CDR3 length is 11 residues. CDR3 protein: CAGRAPDTQYF. Here the CDR3 DNA reads TGTGCCGGCAGGGCACCCGATACGCAGTATTTT.

The chain employs TRBV27 and TRBJ2-7, with D maybe TRBD2 (6 bases). This CDR3 is built from 14 residues. Germline values: CDR1 MNHEY, CDR2 SMNVEV (reference sequence). V lost 5 bases to trimming and J lost 3 bases, with 14 bases between them. DNA of the CDR3: TGTGCCAGCAGTCCTGACGGGAGTTTCTACGAGCAGTACGTC. Protein product: CASSPDGSFYEQYV.

The rearrangement uses TRBV7-2 and TRBJ1-5, with 8 bases aligning to TRBD1. Germline CDR1 and CDR2: SGHTA and FQGNSA. The CDR3 covers 13 residues. The J segment lost 7 bases and the V segment lost 2 bases, leaving 1 base of the junction unmatched. In DNA form, the CDR3 reads TGTGCCAGCAGCTTACAGGGGGCCCAGCCCCAGCATTTT. This codes for CASSLQGAQPQHF. The variable domain in full, completed from reference TRBV7-2 and TRBJ1-5, reads GAGVSQSPSNKVTEKGKDVELRCDPISGHTALYWYRQSLGQGLEFLIYFQGNSAPDKSGLPSDRFSAERTGGSVSTLTIQRTQQEDSAVYLCASSLQGAQPQHFGDGTRLSIL.

The chain carries TRBV4-1 and TRBJ2-7; TRBD2 might be the D (6 bases). CDR3 length equals 15 residues. The germline gives CDR1 MGHRA, CDR2 YSYEKL. Trimming pared 0 bases from V and 3 bases from J, leaving 12 bases between. CDR3 in DNA: TGCGCCAGCAGCCAAGATTTGGGGGGAGGCTACGAGCAGTACTTC. Its translation: CASSQDLGGGYEQYF.

CDR3 sequence (DNA): TGTGCCAGCAGCTTAGCTTACAAGCAAGAGACCCAGTACTTC. Protein: CASSLAYKQETQYF. This chain links TRBV7-9 with TRBJ2-5; the D is unclear. Trimming stripped 0 bases from V and 2 bases from J, with 7 bases between. The CDR3 is 14 residues long. Looked up from germline, CDR1 is SEHNR and CDR2 is FQNEAQ (reference sequence).

Only one count was recorded for this clone. This chain links TRBV7-9 with TRBJ2-7; 7 bases agree with TRBD1. CDR3 size: 16 residues. Germline CDR1 and CDR2: SEHNR and FQNEAQ (reference sequence). V was pared by 5 bases and J by 5 bases, with 15 bases of the junction left unmatched. CDR3 DNA: TGTGCCAGCAGCGACGGGACAGCTCTTTGGAGAGACGAGCAGTACTTC. This sequence encodes CASSDGTALWRDEQYF.

The chain is built from TRBV10-3 and TRBJ1-1, with no clear D. The V end was cut by 3 bases, the J end by 4 bases, with 9 bases between. This CDR3 has 13 amino acids. The germline V gene encodes CDR1 ENHRY and CDR2 SYGVKD. CDR3 sequence reads: CAISDMGSTEAFF. The CDR3 region has the DNA TGTGCCATCAGTGATATGGGCTCCACTGAAGCTTTCTTT.

Here the CDR3 reads CASSLVSGVDTQYF. The CDR3 region has the DNA TGTGCCAGCAGCTTAGTTTCAGGTGTAGATACGCAGTATTTT. This chain joins TRBV7-9 and TRBJ2-3; D uncertain. The V gene's germline CDR1 is SEHNR and CDR2 FQNEAQ (reference sequence). The CDR3 is made up of 14 amino acids. Trimming left V 1 base short and J 5 bases short, with 10 bases between.

The DNA for the CDR3 is TGTGCCAGCAGCTTGGGACCCCAGGGTTTTGGAGGCTACACCTTC. As protein: CASSLGPQGFGGYTF. This chain joins TRBV5-6 and TRBJ1-2; tentative D call: TRBD1 (5 bases). The CDR3 consists of 15 residues. The germline gives CDR1 SGHDT, CDR2 YYEEEE. The ends were cut back, 0 bases at V and 8 bases at J, with 17 bases in the middle.

The genes are TRBV15 and TRBJ1-6; 8 bases match TRBD1. The CDR3 covers 16 residues. The trim removed 0 bases at V and 13 bases at J, leaving 11 bases unmatched. Per the germline V gene, CDR1 is LNHNV and CDR2 is YYDKDF (reference sequence). The CDR3: CATSRDSQGARAPLHF. CDR3 in DNA: TGTGCCACCAGCAGAGATTCTCAGGGGGCTCGGGCGCCCCTCCACTTT.

This clone was counted a single time. The CDR3 DNA sequence: TGTGCCAGCAAACAGGGGGCTGGCACTGAAGCTTTCTTT. Its translation: CASKQGAGTEAFF. This rearrangement joins TRBV19 to TRBJ1-1; 9 nucleotides agree with TRBD1. The germline V gene encodes CDR1 LNHDA and CDR2 SQIVND (reference sequence). This CDR3 comprises 13 residues. J was trimmed by 4 bases and V by 9 bases; bases with no gene match: 6.

V usage is TRBV6-1 and J usage is TRBJ1-2; TRBD1 matches 8 bases. The length of the CDR3 is 14 residues. CDR1 and CDR2 (germline): MNHNS, SASEGT. V shed 6 bases, J shed 8 bases, and the junction held 11 bases outside the gene matches. In nucleotides, the CDR3 is TGTGCCAGCAGAATTGACAGGGGCACTGGCGGCTACACCTTC. As protein: CASRIDRGTGGYTF.

The chain employs TRBV4-1 and TRBJ1-4; D possibly corresponds to TRBD1 (6 bases). Germline CDR1 and CDR2: MGHRA and YSYEKL. Trimming cost V 1 base and J 9 bases, with 15 bases left between them. The CDR3 has 15 amino acids. The CDR3 sequence: CASSQADLDRQKLFF. The CDR3 nucleotides are TGCGCCAGCAGCCAAGCTGACCTGGACAGACAAAAACTGTTTTTT.

The chain links TRBV9 to TRBJ1-2, with D possibly being TRBD1 (5 bases). The V and J ends lost 3 bases and 3 bases respectively, with 12 bases between them. The length of the CDR3 is 14 residues. Per germline, CDR1 SGDLS and CDR2 YYNGEE. The CDR3 DNA reads TGTGCCAGCAGCGCGGACACGGGTTACTATGGCTACACCTTC. It yields the protein CASSADTGYYGYTF.

The chain combines TRBV6-5 with TRBJ2-1, with TRBD2 matching over 7 bases. The germline CDR1 and CDR2 sequences are MNHEY and SVGAGI. V gave up 7 bases and J gave up 2 bases; unmatched junction bases: 5. This CDR3 has 14 residues. The CDR3 nucleotides read TGTGCCAGCAAGGCGGCGGGAGCCTACAATGAGCAGTTCTTC. Translating gives CASKAAGAYNEQFF.

The chain's CDR3 is CASTSGWNQPQHF. DNA of the CDR3: TGTGCCAGCACCTCAGGGTGGAATCAGCCCCAGCATTTT. The genes are TRBV6-5 and TRBJ1-5, with TRBD1 as a possible D gene (5 bases). The CDR3 length is 13 residues. V was pared by 7 bases and J by 4 bases, with 11 bases between. Germline loops: CDR1 MNHEY, CDR2 SVGAGI.

V is TRBV18 and J is TRBJ2-4; D not certain. V was shortened by 5 bases and J by 7 bases, with 12 bases between the two germline ends. CDR1 is KGHSH, CDR2 LQKENI, per germline. The CDR3 spans 13 residues. The CDR3 protein is CASSSGGRNIQYF. DNA for the CDR3: TGTGCCAGCTCAAGTGGCGGTCGGAACATTCAGTACTTC.

V gene TRBV9 combines with J gene TRBJ2-1; TRBD2 aligns across 10 bases. Per germline, CDR1 SGDLS and CDR2 YYNGEE. The junction had 11 bases not matched to a gene; V was cut back by 4 bases and J by 4 bases. The CDR3 is 17 residues long. CDR3 amino acids: CASSIGSSGRMYNEQFF. In nucleotides, the CDR3 is TGTGCCAGCAGCATTGGGAGTAGCGGGAGGATGTACAATGAGCAGTTCTTC.